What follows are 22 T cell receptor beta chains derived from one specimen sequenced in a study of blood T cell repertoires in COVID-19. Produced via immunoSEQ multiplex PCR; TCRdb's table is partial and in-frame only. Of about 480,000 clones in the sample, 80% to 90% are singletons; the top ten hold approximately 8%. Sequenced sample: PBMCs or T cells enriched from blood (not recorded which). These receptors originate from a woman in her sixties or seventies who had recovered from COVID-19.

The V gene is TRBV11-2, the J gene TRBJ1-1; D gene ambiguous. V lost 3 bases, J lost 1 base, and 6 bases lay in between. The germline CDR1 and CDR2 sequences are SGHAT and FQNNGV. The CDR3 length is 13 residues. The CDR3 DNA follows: TGTGCCAGCAGCTTTACACGGAACACTGAAGCTTTCTTT. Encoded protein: CASSFTRNTEAFF.

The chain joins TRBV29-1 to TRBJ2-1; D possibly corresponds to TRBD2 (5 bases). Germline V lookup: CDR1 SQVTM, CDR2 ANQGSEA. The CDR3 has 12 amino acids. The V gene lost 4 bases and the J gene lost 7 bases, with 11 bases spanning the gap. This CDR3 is CSVVEGRNEQFF. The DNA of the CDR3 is TGCAGCGTTGTTGAGGGCCGGAATGAGCAGTTCTTC.

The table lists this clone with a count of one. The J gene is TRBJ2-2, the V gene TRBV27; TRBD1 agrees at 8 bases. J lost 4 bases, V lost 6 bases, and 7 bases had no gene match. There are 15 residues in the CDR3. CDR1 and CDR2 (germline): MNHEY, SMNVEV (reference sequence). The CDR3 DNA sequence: TGTGCCAGCAGCACCAGGGGGCGCGGCACCGGGGAGCTGTTTTTT. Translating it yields CASSTRGRGTGELFF.

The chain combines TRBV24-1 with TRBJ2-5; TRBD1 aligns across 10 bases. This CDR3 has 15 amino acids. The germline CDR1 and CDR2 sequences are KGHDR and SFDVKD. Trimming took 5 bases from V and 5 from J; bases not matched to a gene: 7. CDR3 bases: TGTGCCACCAGTGCCGCGACAGGGGGCGGGGAGACCCAGTACTTC. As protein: CATSAATGGGETQYF.

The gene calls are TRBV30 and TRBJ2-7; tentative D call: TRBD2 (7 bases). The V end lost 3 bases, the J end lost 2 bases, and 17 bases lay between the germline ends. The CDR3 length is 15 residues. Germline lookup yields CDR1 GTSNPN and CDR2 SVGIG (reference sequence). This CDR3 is CAWRGGQGLAYEQYF. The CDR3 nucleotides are TGTGCCTGGAGGGGGGGGCAGGGATTAGCCTACGAGCAGTACTTC.

CDR3 in amino acids: CASSLYLSGRSPLHF. The CDR3 region has the DNA TGTGCCAGCAGTTTATATCTCAGCGGCAGGTCACCCCTCCACTTT. The J gene is TRBJ1-6, the V gene TRBV27; D gene unclear. The germline gives CDR1 MNHEY, CDR2 SMNVEV (reference sequence). The CDR3 extends over 15 amino acids. V was clipped by 1 base and J by 10 bases, with 14 bases between them.

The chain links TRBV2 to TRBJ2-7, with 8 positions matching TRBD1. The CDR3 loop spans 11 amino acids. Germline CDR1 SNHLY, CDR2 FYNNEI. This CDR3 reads CATQGEYEQYF. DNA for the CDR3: TGTGCTACACAGGGGGAGTACGAGCAGTACTTC.

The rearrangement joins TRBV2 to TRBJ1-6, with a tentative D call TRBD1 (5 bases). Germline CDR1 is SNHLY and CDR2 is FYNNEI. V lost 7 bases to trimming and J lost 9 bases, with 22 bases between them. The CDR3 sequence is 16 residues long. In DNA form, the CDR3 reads TGTGCCAGCACCCCGTCGGGGGATCTTGGGGGTTCACCCCTCCACTTT. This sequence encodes CASTPSGDLGGSPLHF.

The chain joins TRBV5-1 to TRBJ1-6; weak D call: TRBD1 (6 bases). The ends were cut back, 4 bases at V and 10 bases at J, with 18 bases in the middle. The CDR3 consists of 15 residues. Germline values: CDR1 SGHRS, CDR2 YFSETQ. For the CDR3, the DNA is TGCGCCAGCAGCGGTTTAGCAGGGGTGGAATCACCCCTCCACTTT. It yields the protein CASSGLAGVESPLHF.

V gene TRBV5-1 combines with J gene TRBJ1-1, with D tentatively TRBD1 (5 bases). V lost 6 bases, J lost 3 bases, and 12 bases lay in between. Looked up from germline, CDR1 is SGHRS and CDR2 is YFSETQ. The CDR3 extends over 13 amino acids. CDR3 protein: CASNPRGDTEAFF. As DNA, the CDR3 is TGCGCCAGCAACCCCCGGGGGGACACTGAAGCTTTCTTT. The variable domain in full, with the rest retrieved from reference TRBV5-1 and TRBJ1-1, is KAGVTQTPRYLIKTRGQQVTLSCSPISGHRSVSWYQQTPGQGLQFLFEYFSETQRNKGNFPGRFSGRQFSNSRSEMNVSTLELGDSALYLCASNPRGDTEAFFGQGTRLTVV.

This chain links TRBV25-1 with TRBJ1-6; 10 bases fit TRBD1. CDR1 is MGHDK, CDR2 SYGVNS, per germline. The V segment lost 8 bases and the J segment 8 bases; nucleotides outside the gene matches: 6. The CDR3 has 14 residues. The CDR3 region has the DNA TGTGCCAGCCAGGGACAGGGGAGCCATTCACCCCTCCACTTT. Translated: CASQGQGSHSPLHF.

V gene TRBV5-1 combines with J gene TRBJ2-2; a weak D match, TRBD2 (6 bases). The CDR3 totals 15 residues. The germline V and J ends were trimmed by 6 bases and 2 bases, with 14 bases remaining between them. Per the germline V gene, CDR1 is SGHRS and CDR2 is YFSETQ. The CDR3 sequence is CASTRGLDNTGELFF. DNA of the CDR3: TGCGCCAGCACTCGGGGGTTAGATAACACCGGGGAGCTGTTTTTT.

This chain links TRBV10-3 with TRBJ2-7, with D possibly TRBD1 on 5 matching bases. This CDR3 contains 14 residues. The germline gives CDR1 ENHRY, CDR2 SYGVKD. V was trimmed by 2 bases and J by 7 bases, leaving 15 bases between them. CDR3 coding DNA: TGTGCCATCAGTGAGGCAGGGATAGAAGAAGAGCAGTACTTC. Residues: CAISEAGIEEEQYF.

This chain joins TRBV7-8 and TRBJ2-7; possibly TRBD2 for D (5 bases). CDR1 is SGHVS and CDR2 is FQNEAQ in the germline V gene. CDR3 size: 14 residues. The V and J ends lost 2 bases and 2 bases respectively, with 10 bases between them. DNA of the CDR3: TGTGCCAGCAGCTTAATGCTAGCCGCCTACGAGCAGTACTTC. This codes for CASSLMLAAYEQYF.

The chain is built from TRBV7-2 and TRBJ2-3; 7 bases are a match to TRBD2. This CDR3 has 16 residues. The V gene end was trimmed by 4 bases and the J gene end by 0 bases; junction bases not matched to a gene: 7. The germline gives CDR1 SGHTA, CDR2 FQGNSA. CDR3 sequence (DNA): TGTGCCAGCAGCTCCCGGACGGGGGGAAGCACAGATACGCAGTATTTT. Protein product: CASSSRTGGSTDTQYF.

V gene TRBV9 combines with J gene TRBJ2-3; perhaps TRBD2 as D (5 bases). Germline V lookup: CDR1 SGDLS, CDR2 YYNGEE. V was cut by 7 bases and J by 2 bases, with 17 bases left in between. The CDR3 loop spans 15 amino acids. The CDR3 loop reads CASRGGSRITDTQYF. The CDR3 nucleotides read TGTGCCAGCCGTGGCGGGTCAAGAATCACAGATACGCAGTATTTT.

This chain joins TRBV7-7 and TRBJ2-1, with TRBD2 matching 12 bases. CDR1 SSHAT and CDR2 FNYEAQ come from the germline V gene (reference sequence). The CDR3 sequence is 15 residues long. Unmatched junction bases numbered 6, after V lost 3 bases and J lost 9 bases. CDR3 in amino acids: CASSFLAGGMSEQFF. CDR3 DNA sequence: TGTGCCAGCAGCTTCCTAGCGGGGGGGATGAGTGAGCAGTTCTTC.

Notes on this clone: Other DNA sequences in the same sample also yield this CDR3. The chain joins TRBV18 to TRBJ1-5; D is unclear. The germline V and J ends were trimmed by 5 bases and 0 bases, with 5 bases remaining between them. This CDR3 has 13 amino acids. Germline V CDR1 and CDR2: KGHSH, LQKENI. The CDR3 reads CASSTDSNQPQHF. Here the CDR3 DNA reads TGTGCCAGCTCAACTGATAGCAATCAGCCCCAGCATTTT.

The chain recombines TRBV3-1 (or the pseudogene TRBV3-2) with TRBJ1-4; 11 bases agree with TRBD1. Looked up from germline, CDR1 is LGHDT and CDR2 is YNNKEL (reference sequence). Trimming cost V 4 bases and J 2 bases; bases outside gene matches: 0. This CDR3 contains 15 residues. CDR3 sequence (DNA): TGTGCCAGCAGCCGGACAGGGGGCACTAATGAAAAACTGTTTTTT. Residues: CASSRTGGTNEKLFF.

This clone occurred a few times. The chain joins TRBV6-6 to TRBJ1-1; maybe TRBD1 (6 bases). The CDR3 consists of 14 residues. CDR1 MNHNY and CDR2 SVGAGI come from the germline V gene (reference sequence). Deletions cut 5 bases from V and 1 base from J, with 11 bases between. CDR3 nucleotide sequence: TGTGCCAGCAGTCGACAGGCCTCGAACACTGAAGCTTTCTTT. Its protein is CASSRQASNTEAFF.

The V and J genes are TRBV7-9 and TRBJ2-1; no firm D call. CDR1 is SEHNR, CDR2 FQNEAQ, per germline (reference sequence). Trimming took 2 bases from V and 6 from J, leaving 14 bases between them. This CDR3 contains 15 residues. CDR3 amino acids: CASSLFTPLSNEQFF. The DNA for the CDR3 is TGTGCCAGCAGCTTATTTACGCCACTCTCCAATGAGCAGTTCTTC.

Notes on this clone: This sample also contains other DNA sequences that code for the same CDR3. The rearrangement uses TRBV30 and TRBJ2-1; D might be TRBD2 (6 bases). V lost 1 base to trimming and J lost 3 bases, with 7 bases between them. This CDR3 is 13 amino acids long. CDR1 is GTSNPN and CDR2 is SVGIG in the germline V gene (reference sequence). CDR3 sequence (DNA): TGTGCCTGGAGTGGCGGGAACTACAATGAGCAGTTCTTC. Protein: CAWSGGNYNEQFF.